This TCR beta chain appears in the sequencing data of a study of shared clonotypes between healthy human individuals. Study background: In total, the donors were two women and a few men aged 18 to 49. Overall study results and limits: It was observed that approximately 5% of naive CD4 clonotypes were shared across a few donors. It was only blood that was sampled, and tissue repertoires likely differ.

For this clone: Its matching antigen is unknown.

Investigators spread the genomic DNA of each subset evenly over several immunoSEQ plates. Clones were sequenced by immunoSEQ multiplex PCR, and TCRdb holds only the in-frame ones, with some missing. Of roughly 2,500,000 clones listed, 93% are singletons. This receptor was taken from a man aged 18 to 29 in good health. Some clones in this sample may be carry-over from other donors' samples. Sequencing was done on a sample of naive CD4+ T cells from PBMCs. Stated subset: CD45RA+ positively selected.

The CDR3 spells CASCRASGSPYWEQFF. In DNA form, the CDR3 reads TGTGCCAGCTGCCGGGCTAGCGGGAGTCCTTATTGGGAGCAGTTCTTC. V is TRBV5-8 and J is TRBJ2-1, with 10 bases aligning to TRBD2. Germline V gene data show CDR1 as SGHTS and CDR2 as YDEGEE. The CDR3 spans 16 residues. V lost 7 bases to trimming and J lost 10 bases; unmatched junction nucleotides: 17.